These T cell receptor beta chains were read from a single sample in a study of blood T cells in healthy people across ages. TCRdb re-called the 5' RACE reads through MiXCR, storing one row per CDR3 protein. The data hold more than 900,000 distinct CDR3 sequences, with about 28% observed a single time. The sample was also linked to a second study, of T cells of mothers and their children.

What was sequenced was blood. Receptors were obtained from a woman aged 40 to 50 in good health. The CDR3 runs from the conserved cysteine through the conserved F or W. The D gene is left open where the match is weak. Not every row has a clone size; where given, it reads once, few, many or a size class.

v_call	d_call	j_call	cdr3_length	clone_size	cdr3_nt	cdr3_aa
TRBV28	-	TRBJ2-7	10	many	TGTGCCTCAAACTGCTACGAGCAGTACTTC	CASNCYEQYF
TRBV20-1	-	TRBJ2-1	11	-	TGCAGTGCTACCGCCAGGGCAGAGCGGTTCTTC	CSATARAERFF
TRBV20-1	TRBD2	TRBJ2-1	16	few	TGCAGTGTGCTAGGTCCGGGACTAGCGGGCGGCAATGAGCAGTTCTTC	CSVLGPGLAGGNEQFF
TRBV7-2	-	TRBJ2-3	15	-	TGTGCCAGCAGCTTCTCCGGGACTCGCAGCGATACGCAGTATTTT	CASSFSGTRSDTQYF
TRBV6-1	-	TRBJ1-4	11	-	TGTGCCAGCAGTGATCAGATAAGACTGTTTTTT	CASSDQIRLFF
TRBV6-1	TRBD1	TRBJ2-5	18	many	TGTGCCAGCAGGCGACCAACCGGGACAGGGATGGGAAGGGAGACCCAGTACTTC	CASRRPTGTGMGRETQYF
TRBV20-1	-	TRBJ2-3	16	many	TGCAGTGCTAGAAAACTATACTCCGGGGGGCCAGATACGCAGTATTTT	CSARKLYSGGPDTQYF
TRBV6-2/TRBV6-3	-	TRBJ2-7	15	-	TGTGCCAGCAATGGACACGGGAATGAACCCCTCGAGCAGTACTTC	CASNGHGNEPLEQYF
TRBV15	-	TRBJ2-7	14	few	TGTGCCACCAGCCCGGGCAGACGGGGATACGAGCAGTACTTC	CATSPGRRGYEQYF
TRBV15	TRBD1	TRBJ1-4	16	-	TGTGCCACCAGCAGGGGGACTGCAGGGGGGAATGAAAAACTGTTTTTT	CATSRGTAGGNEKLFF
TRBV5-5	-	TRBJ1-1	15	-	TGTGCCAGCAGTTTGACGCTCGCCTTGAACACTGAAGCTTTCTTT	CASSLTLALNTEAFF